This record concerns one TCR beta chain sequence. Its antigen is not known. The CDR3 runs 17 residues. J lost 3 bases, V lost 2 bases, and 9 bases had no gene match. Germline CDR1 ENHRY, CDR2 SYGVKD. The sample belongs to a study of identical twins. Study findings and constraints: One should note that invariant MAIT and iNKT cells could partly confound zero-insertion analyses.

Carrying unique molecular identifiers, the cDNA also gained a universal primer site through template switching. TCRdb reprocessed the 5' RACE reads with MiXCR, giving one entry per CDR3 protein. The table includes approximately 500,000 distinct CDR3 sequences, roughly 15% detected once. The data also belong to a second study, concerning yellow fever vaccine responses in identical twins. Turning to that study: Reportedly, the response of twins' T cells to the vaccine seemed partly convergent, partly personalized.

The sample was CD4+ T cells sorted from blood. This chain connects TRBV10-3 to TRBJ2-5; 10 bases map to TRBD1. This TCR derives from a woman aged 18 to 35 in good health. CDR3 region: CAISEMFWGQGKETQYF. The CDR3 bases are TGTGCCATCAGTGAGATGTTTTGGGGACAGGGGAAAGAGACCCAGTACTTC.